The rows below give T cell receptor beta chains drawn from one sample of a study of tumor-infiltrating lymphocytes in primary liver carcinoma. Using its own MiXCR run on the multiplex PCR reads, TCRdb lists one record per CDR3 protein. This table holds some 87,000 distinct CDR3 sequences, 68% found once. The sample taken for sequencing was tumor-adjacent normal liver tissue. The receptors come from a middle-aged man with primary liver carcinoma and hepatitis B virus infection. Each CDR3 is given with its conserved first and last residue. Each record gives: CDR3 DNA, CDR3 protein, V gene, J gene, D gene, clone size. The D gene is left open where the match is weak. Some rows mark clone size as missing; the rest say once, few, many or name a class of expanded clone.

TGTGCCAGCAGTCTCTCAGGCAACTATGACTACACCTTC	CASSLSGNYDYTF	TRBV11-1	TRBJ1-2	-	once
TGTGTCAGCAGCCGATCAGGGGACTATTACTTC	CVSSRSGDYYF	TRBV11-2	TRBJ2-5	-	-
TGTGCCAGCAGCTTAGGGGACAGCCTCACGTACAATGAGCAGTTCTTC	CASSLGDSLTYNEQFF	TRBV7-2	TRBJ2-1	TRBD1	-
TGTGCCAGCGCTCAGGCGTCTGGGAATTCACCCCTCCACTTT	CASAQASGNSPLHF	TRBV6-1	TRBJ1-6	-	many
TGTGCCAGCAGTGAGTCCCATGGAGGCTACACCTTC	CASSESHGGYTF	TRBV25-1	TRBJ1-2	-	-
TGTGCCAGCACTTTACTAGCGGGAGGAGAGGATACGCAGTATTTT	CASTLLAGGEDTQYF	TRBV11-2	TRBJ2-3	TRBD2	-
TGTGCCATCAGCTTAGCAGACGGCTCGTTAACCCAGCATTTT	CAISLADGSLTQHF	TRBV7-9	TRBJ1-5	-	-
TGTGCCAGCAGCCATACTGGGAGTAGCGGATACAATGAGCAGTTCTTC	CASSHTGSSGYNEQFF	TRBV4-2	TRBJ2-1	-	many
TGTGTCAGCAGTGAGAGTCGGGAAACCCAGTACTTC	CVSSESRETQYF	TRBV6-1	TRBJ2-5	-	-
TGTGCCAGCAGGAGGGCCGGAGCAGATACGCAGTATTTT	CASRRAGADTQYF	TRBV6-1	TRBJ2-3	-	many
TGTGCTAGCAGCTTTAGTTTCCTAGGGACTCCTTTTACGTTC	CASSFSFLGTPFTF	TRBV11-2	TRBJ2-5	-	once
TGTGCCAGCAACTCGGGGGACGAGCAGTACTTC	CASNSGDEQYF	TRBV11-2	TRBJ2-7	-	-
TGTGCCAGCAGGGTAGCAGGTGGCAATGAGCAGTTCTTC	CASRVAGGNEQFF	TRBV6-1	TRBJ2-1	-	-
TGCGCCAGCAGCTTATTGGCGCTAGCGGGAACCGGGGTGCTGTTTTTT	CASSLLALAGTGVLFF	TRBV11-2	TRBJ2-2	TRBD2	-
TGTGCCAGCAGCAAGGGAAGGGAGTGGACTGAAGCTTTCTTT	CASSKGREWTEAFF	TRBV6-1	TRBJ1-1	-	-
TGCGCCAGCAGCCAAGATATCATCCCACGGACTAGCGGGAGTTACAATGAGCAGTTCTTC	CASSQDIIPRTSGSYNEQFF	TRBV4-1	TRBJ2-1	TRBD2	many
TGTGCCACCAGTGATGCTAGCGGGAGGCTTGAGCAGTTCTTC	CATSDASGRLEQFF	TRBV24-1	TRBJ2-1	TRBD2	few
TGTGCCAGCAGCCCGAGGACAGGGGGCCCCTCCATCACCGGGGGGCTGTTTTTT	CASSPRTGGPSITGGLFF	TRBV11-2	TRBJ2-2	TRBD1	-
TGTGCCAGCAGTAATCGGGGGCGCACAGATACGCAGTATTTT	CASSNRGRTDTQYF	TRBV6-5	TRBJ2-3	-	many
TGTGCCAGCAATTACTCGTATACAGGGGGTGATGAGCTGTTCTTC	CASNYSYTGGDELFF	TRBV6-5	TRBJ2-1	TRBD1	-
TGCGCCAGCAGCTGGGGGGGACTAGCAGAAGAGACCCAGTACTTC	CASSWGGLAEETQYF	TRBV5-1	TRBJ2-5	TRBD2	few
TGCGCCAGCAGCCTGGGGGCAGGGGGGCTCATGAACACTGAAGCTTTCTTT	CASSLGAGGLMNTEAFF	TRBV4-1	TRBJ1-1	TRBD1	many
TGTGCCAGCAGTCCGACCGACAGGCATCATGAAAAACTGTTTTTT	CASSPTDRHHEKLFF	TRBV28	TRBJ1-4	-	-
TGCGCCAGCAGTGAGTCATCGCAGTACACCCGGGAGTTGTTTTTT	CASSESSQYTRELFF	TRBV10-1	TRBJ2-2	-	-